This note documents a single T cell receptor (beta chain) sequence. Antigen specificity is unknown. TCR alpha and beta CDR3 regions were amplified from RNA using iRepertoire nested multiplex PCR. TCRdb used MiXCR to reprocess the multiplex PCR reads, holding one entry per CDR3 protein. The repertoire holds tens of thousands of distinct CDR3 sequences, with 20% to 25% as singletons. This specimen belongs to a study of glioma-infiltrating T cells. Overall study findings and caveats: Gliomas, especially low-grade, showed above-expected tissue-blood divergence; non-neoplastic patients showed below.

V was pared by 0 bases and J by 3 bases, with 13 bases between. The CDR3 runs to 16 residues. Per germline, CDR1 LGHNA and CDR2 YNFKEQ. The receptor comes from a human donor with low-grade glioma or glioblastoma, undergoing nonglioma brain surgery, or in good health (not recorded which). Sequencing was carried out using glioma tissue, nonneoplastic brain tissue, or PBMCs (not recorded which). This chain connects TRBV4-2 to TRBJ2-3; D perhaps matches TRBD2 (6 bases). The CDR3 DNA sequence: TGTGCCAGCAGCCAAGATTATGGCGGGGATACAGATACGCAGTATTTT. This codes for CASSQDYGGDTDTQYF.